Presented here are 18 T cell receptor beta chains from one specimen sequenced in a study of spatial heterogeneity in lung cancer. TCRdb passed the 5' RACE reads through MiXCR, listing each CDR3 protein once. The table records about 2,800 distinct CDR3 sequences, more than 8.5% of them present only once. Time point defined: sample taken at primary tumor resection. The source was normal lung tissue next to the tumor, collected at surgery. These receptors all come from a female donor with early-stage non-small cell lung cancer.

This rearrangement joins TRBV28 to TRBJ2-7, with 7 bases fitting TRBD2. The ends lost 7 bases at V and 0 bases at J; junction bases unmatched: 3. This CDR3 comprises 13 residues. Looked up from germline, CDR1 is MDHEN and CDR2 is SYDVKM. The CDR3 sequence: CASTGEGSYEQYF. For the CDR3, the DNA is TGTGCCAGCACCGGGGAGGGCTCCTACGAGCAGTACTTC.

Within the sample, this clonotype is medium-sized. The genes are TRBV4-3 and TRBJ2-6; D ambiguous. Germline CDR1 and CDR2: LGHNA and YSLEER. The ends were cut back, 0 bases at V and 0 bases at J, with 6 bases in the middle. This CDR3 region has 16 residues. CDR3 sequence reads: CASSQEVRSGANVLTF. CDR3 DNA: TGCGCCAGCAGCCAAGAAGTTCGCTCTGGGGCCAACGTCCTGACTTTC.

In this sample, this clonotype is medium-sized (0.01 to 0.1%). The rearrangement links TRBV12-3 or TRBV12-4 to TRBJ2-5; TRBD2 aligns across 7 bases. V lost 5 bases and J lost 2; bases outside the gene matches: 11. The CDR3 runs to 16 residues. CDR3 DNA sequence: TGTGCCAGCAGTCGAGCGGGACCAAATTATCAAGAGACCCAGTACTTC. Amino acids: CASSRAGPNYQETQYF.

The chain couples TRBV7-9 to TRBJ2-3; D not resolved. Trimming cost V 4 bases and J 6 bases, with 17 bases left between them. Germline V gene sequence: CDR1 SEHNR, CDR2 FQNEAQ (reference sequence). The CDR3 has 15 residues. The CDR3 loop reads CASSSGAFLKDTQYF. The DNA of the CDR3 is TGTGCCAGCAGCTCAGGCGCCTTCCTCAAGGATACGCAGTATTTT.

The chain links TRBV9 to TRBJ2-1; 7 positions match TRBD1. Germline V gene data show CDR1 as SGDLS and CDR2 as YYNGEE. V was clipped by 0 bases and J by 5 bases; unmatched bases: 8. This CDR3 has 16 residues. CDR3 loop: CASSVGQGVGNNEQFF. CDR3 nucleotides: TGTGCCAGCAGCGTAGGTCAGGGGGTAGGGAACAATGAGCAGTTCTTC.

By frequency in the sample, this clonotype is medium-sized. This chain uses TRBV5-4 with TRBJ2-5, with 10 bases lining up with TRBD1. Trimming at V came to 3 bases and at J to 5 bases, leaving 4 bases not matched to a gene. Germline-derived CDR1 and CDR2 are SGHNT and YYREEE (reference sequence). The CDR3 runs 14 residues. In DNA form, the CDR3 reads TGTGCCAGCAGCTGGGACAGGGGAGGGGAGACCCAGTACTTC. This translates into CASSWDRGGETQYF.

By share, this clonotype ranks as medium-sized. The chain joins TRBV7-2 to TRBJ1-4; 7 bases are shared with TRBD1. CDR3 size: 14 residues. V was pared by 1 base and J by 7 bases, with 3 bases of the junction left unmatched. Germline lookup yields CDR1 SGHTA and CDR2 FQGNSA. CDR3 protein: CASSLDRGSEKLFF. CDR3 coding DNA: TGTGCCAGCAGCTTAGACAGGGGATCTGAAAAACTGTTTTTT.

The V call is TRBV28, the J call TRBJ2-5, with D tentatively TRBD2 (5 bases). V lost 6 bases, J lost 1 base, and 9 bases lay in between. Germline V gene data show CDR1 as MDHEN and CDR2 as SYDVKM. The CDR3 has 13 residues. The CDR3 bases are TGTGCCAGCAGCCCTGGGAGCCAAGAGACCCAGTACTTC. Translated, it gives CASSPGSQETQYF.

This clonotype is deemed medium-sized. The genes are TRBV2 and TRBJ2-7, with D perhaps TRBD1 or TRBD2 (5 bases each). V lost 3 bases, J lost 6 bases, and 15 bases lay in between. Germline CDR1 SNHLY, CDR2 FYNNEI. The CDR3 runs 14 residues. The CDR3: CASSDGTARSEQYF. The CDR3 DNA reads as TGTGCCAGCAGTGACGGGACGGCCCGCTCCGAGCAGTACTTC.

Judged by abundance, this clonotype is medium-sized. V is TRBV10-3 and J is TRBJ1-1; no clear D. V was trimmed by 3 bases and J by 8 bases, leaving 10 bases between them. The CDR3 is made up of 12 amino acids. Germline V gives CDR1 ENHRY, CDR2 SYGVKD. The CDR3 region has the DNA TGTGCCATCAGTGAAGCCGGATTCGAAGCTTTCTTT. Protein sequence: CAISEAGFEAFF.

This clonotype counts as medium-sized. The chain links TRBV19 to TRBJ2-1, with 8 positions matching TRBD1. Losses at the gene ends were 7 bases for V and 4 bases for J; bases not matched to a gene: 6. Germline V lookup: CDR1 LNHDA, CDR2 SQIVND (reference sequence). The CDR3 length is 14 residues. CDR3 sequence (DNA): TGTGCCAGTACCAGGGGGCGTGGGTACAATGAGCAGTTCTTC. It translates to CASTRGRGYNEQFF. The full variable domain, rest sourced from reference TRBV19 and TRBJ2-1, is DGGITQSPKYLFRKEGQNVTLSCEQNLNHDAMYWYRQDPGQGLRLIYYSQIVNDFQKGDIAEGYSVSREKKESFPLTVTSAQKNPTAFYLCASTRGRGYNEQFFGPGTRLTVL.

This clonotype ranks as medium-sized. This chain joins TRBV11-2 and TRBJ2-3, with 7 bases fitting TRBD1. This CDR3 contains 14 residues. J gave up 8 bases and V 6 bases, and 11 bases lay outside the gene matches. Germline CDR1 and CDR2: SGHAT and FQNNGV. The CDR3 loop is CASRRSTGLGTQYF. DNA for the CDR3: TGTGCCAGCAGACGCTCGACAGGGCTGGGTACGCAGTATTTT.

The chain links TRBV20-1 to TRBJ2-7; D unresolved. CDR1 is DFQATT, CDR2 SNEGSKA, per germline (reference sequence). Trimming pared 5 bases from V and 3 bases from J, leaving 14 bases between. The CDR3 extends over 13 amino acids. The CDR3 here is CSAPTGLVYEQYF. The CDR3 DNA is TGCAGTGCTCCCACCGGATTAGTCTACGAGCAGTACTTC.

The rearrangement uses TRBV7-2 and TRBJ1-6, with no clear D. Germline V gene data show CDR1 as SGHTA and CDR2 as FQGNSA. V was shortened by 3 bases and J by 6 bases, with 15 bases between the two germline ends. The CDR3 sequence is 16 residues long. The DNA for the CDR3 is TGTGCCAGCAGCTTCGCTGCAGGTGCTACTAATTCACCCCTCCACTTT. It codes for CASSFAAGATNSPLHF.

The rearrangement uses TRBV7-2 and TRBJ1-1, with D tentatively TRBD1 (6 bases). Germline V gene data show CDR1 as SGHTA and CDR2 as FQGNSA. This CDR3 comprises 13 residues. The germline V and J ends were trimmed by 6 bases and 1 base, with 9 bases remaining between them. The CDR3 is CASRGQPNTEAFF. The DNA for the CDR3 is TGTGCCAGCAGGGGACAACCGAACACTGAAGCTTTCTTT.

In this sample, this clonotype is medium-sized (0.01 to 0.1%). The genes are TRBV7-2 and TRBJ2-3; D unclear. CDR3 length: 13 residues. Trimming removed 0 bases from V and 6 bases from J, with 7 bases in between. The V gene's germline CDR1 is SGHTA and CDR2 FQGNSA. The CDR3 nucleotides read TGTGCCAGCAGCTTAGCACCGTTCGATACGCAGTATTTT. Amino acid sequence: CASSLAPFDTQYF.

By share, this clonotype ranks as medium-sized. This sequence joins TRBV5-4 and TRBJ1-1, with 7 positions matching TRBD1. The CDR3 runs to 15 residues. V was pared by 4 bases and J by 2 bases, with 8 bases of the junction left unmatched. Germline CDR1 is SGHNT and CDR2 is YYREEE (reference sequence). For the CDR3, the DNA is TGTGCCAGCAGCCGCACGGGACAGCTAAACACTGAAGCTTTCTTT. Translating gives CASSRTGQLNTEAFF.

By share of the sample, this clonotype is medium-sized. The chain links TRBV6-1 to TRBJ1-6; D is unresolved. This CDR3 has 16 residues. The ends were cut back, 2 bases at V and 6 bases at J, with 14 bases in the middle. CDR1 MNHNS and CDR2 SASEGT come from the germline V gene. The DNA for the CDR3 is TGTGCCAGCAGTGAATGGGCCGGCAGGCGTAATTCACCCCTCCACTTT. Residues: CASSEWAGRRNSPLHF.